This paragraph reports one T cell receptor beta chain. The data are from a study of blood T cell repertoires in COVID-19. Looking at the study overall: From the United States, Italy and Spain came samples of acute and convalescent COVID-19. In each case, the material was cDNA or gDNA derived from T cells, B-cell-depleted T cells, or PBMCs.

V gave up 4 bases and J gave up 1 base, with 9 bases separating them. The CDR3 runs to 14 residues. The germline CDR1 and CDR2 sequences are SGHNT and YYREEE (reference sequence). Per the original methods: For nucleated cells, counts were estimated from reference gene primer amplification. The data were produced by immunoSEQ multiplex PCR, yet TCRdb's version contains in-frame clones alone and is incomplete. For V, J and clone size, that table is used; D and trimming come from the DNA. The sample has approximately 190,000 clones, about 83% seen once; the top ten hold roughly 5.3%. The specimen sequenced was peripheral blood. This receptor was taken from a woman aged 70-85 years with active or convalescent COVID-19. The chain couples TRBV5-4 to TRBJ1-5, with D possibly matching TRBD1 (5 bases). DNA of the CDR3: TGTGCCAGCAGCCGGGGGGGGAGCAATCAGCCCCAGCATTTT. Amino acids: CASSRGGSNQPQHF.